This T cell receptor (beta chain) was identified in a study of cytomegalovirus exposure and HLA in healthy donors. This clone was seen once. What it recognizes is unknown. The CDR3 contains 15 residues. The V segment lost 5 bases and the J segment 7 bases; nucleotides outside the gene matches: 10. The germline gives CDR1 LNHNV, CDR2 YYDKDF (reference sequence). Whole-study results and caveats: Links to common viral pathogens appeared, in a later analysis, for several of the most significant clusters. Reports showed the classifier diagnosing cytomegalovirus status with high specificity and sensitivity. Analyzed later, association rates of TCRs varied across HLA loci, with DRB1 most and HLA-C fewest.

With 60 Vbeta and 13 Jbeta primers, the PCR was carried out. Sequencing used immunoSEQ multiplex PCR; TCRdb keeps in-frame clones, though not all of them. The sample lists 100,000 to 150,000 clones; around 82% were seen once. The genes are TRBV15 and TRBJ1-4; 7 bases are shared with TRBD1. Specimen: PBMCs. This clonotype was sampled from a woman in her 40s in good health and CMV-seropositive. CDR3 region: CATSVRQGQSEKLFF. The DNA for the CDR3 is TGTGCCACCAGCGTCCGGCAGGGACAGAGTGAAAAACTGTTTTTT.